This T cell receptor (beta chain) was profiled in a study of blood T cell repertoires in COVID-19. On the study more broadly: COVID-19 samples collected from the United States, Italy and Spain covered acute and convalescent phases. From T cells, B-cell-depleted T cells, or PBMCs came the material, which was cDNA or gDNA.

Authors' methods: Estimation of nucleated cell counts was performed using reference gene primer amplification. The assay was immunoSEQ multiplex PCR, and TCRdb's table has in-frame clones only and misses some. V, J and clone size are taken as reported in that table, and D and trimming were inferred from the DNA itself. The sample records 310,000 or so clones, around 86% being singletons. Germline V lookup: CDR1 SGHTA, CDR2 FQGTGA. V lost 5 bases and J 1 base, leaving 14 bases between the germline ends. The CDR3 runs 16 residues. Sequencing input: peripheral blood. The chain is built from TRBV7-3 and TRBJ2-2, with a tentative D call TRBD2 (5 bases). The source is a woman under 40 who had recovered from COVID-19. This chain's CDR3 is CASSQKAAGNTGELFF. CDR3 sequence (DNA): TGTGCCAGCAGCCAAAAGGCGGCGGGGAACACCGGGGAGCTGTTTTTT.